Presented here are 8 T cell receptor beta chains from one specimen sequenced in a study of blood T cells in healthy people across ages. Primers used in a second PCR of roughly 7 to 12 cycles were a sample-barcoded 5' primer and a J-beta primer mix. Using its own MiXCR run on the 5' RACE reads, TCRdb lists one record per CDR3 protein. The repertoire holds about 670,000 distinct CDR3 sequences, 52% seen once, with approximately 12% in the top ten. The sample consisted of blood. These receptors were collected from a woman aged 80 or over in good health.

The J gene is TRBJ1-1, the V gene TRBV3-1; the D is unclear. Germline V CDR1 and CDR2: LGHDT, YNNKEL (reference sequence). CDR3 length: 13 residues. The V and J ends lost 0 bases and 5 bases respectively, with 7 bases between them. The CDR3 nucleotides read TGTGCCAGCAGCCAAGATATCTTAACTGAAGCTTTCTTT. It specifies CASSQDILTEAFF. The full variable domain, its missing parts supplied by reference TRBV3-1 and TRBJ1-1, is DTAVSQTPKYLVTQMGNDKSIKCEQNLGHDTMYWYKQDSKKFLKIMFSYNNKELIINETVPNRFSPKSPDKAHLNLHINSLELGDSAVYFCASSQDILTEAFFGQGTRLTVV.

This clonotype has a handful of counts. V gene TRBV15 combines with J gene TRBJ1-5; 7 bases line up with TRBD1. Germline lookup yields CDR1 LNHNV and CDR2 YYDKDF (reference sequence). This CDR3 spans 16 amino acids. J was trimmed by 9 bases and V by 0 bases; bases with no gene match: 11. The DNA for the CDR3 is TGTGCCACCAGCAGAGACCCCACAGGGGCGATCATGCCCCAGCATTTT. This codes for CATSRDPTGAIMPQHF.

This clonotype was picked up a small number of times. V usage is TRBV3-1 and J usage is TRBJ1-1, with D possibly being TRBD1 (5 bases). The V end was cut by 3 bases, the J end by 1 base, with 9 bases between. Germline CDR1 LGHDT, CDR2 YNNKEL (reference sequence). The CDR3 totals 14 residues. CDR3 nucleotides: TGTGCCAGCAGCCAGGCAGGGTCGAACACTGAAGCTTTCTTT. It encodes CASSQAGSNTEAFF.

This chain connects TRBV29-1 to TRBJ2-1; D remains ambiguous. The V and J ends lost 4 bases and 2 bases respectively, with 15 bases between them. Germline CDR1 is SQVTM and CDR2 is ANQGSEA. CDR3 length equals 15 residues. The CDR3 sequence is CSVGRLGSAYNEQFF. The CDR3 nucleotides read TGCAGCGTTGGCCGTCTGGGTTCGGCCTACAATGAGCAGTTCTTC.

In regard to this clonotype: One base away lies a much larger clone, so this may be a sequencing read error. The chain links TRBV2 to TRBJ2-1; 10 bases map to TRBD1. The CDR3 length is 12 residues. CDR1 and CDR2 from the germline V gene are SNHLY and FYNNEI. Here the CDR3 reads CAGRDRGDEQFF. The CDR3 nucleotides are TGTGCCGGCAGGGACAGGGGCGATGAGCAGTTCTTC.

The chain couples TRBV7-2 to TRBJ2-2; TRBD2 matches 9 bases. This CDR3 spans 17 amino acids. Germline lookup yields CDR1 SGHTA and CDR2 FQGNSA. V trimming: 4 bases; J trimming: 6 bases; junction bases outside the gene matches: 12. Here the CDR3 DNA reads TGTGCCAGCAGCTCAGTGGGTGGCGGGAGGGCCTCCGGGGAGCTGTTTTTT. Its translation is CASSSVGGGRASGELFF. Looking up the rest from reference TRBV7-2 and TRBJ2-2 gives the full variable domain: GAGVSQSPSNKVTEKGKDVELRCDPISGHTALYWYRQSLGQGLEFLIYFQGNSAPDKSGLPSDRFSAERTGGSVSTLTIQRTQQEDSAVYLCASSSVGGGRASGELFFGEGSRLTVL.

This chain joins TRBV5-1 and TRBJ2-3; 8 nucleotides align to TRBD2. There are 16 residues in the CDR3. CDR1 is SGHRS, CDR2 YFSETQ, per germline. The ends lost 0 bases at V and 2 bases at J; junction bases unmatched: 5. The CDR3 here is CASSLAGAGVTDTQYF. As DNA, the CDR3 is TGCGCCAGCAGCTTGGCAGGAGCGGGAGTCACAGATACGCAGTATTTT. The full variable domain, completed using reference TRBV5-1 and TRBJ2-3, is KAGVTQTPRYLIKTRGQQVTLSCSPISGHRSVSWYQQTPGQGLQFLFEYFSETQRNKGNFPGRFSGRQFSNSRSEMNVSTLELGDSALYLCASSLAGAGVTDTQYFGPGTRLTVL.

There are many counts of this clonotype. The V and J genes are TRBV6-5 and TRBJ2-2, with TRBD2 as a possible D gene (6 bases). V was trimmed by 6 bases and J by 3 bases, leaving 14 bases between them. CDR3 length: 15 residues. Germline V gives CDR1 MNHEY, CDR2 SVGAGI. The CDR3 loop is CASRVAVGDTGELFF. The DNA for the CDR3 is TGTGCCAGCAGGGTAGCGGTTGGGGACACCGGGGAGCTGTTTTTT.